Listed below are T cell receptor beta chains from one sample, sequenced in a study of blood T cell repertoires in COVID-19. Repertoires were generated with immunoSEQ multiplex PCR, while TCRdb's copy carries only in-frame clones and drops some. The sample consists of a few hundred thousand clones, around nine tenths of them appearing once. Sequencing was carried out using peripheral blood. The receptors derive from a man aged 55-75 years with acute or convalescent COVID-19. The CDR3 runs from the conserved cysteine through the conserved F or W. A D gene is named only where the DNA matches it firmly. Clone size, where shown, is once, few, many, or a class for clones that have expanded.

clone_size: .
v_call: TRBV7-8
j_call: TRBJ1-4
d_call: TRBD1
cdr3_aa: CASSPAPDRVNEKLFF
cdr3_nt: TGTGCCAGCAGCCCCGCCCCGGACAGGGTGAATGAAAAACTGTTTTTT

clone_size: .
v_call: TRBV9
j_call: TRBJ2-7
d_call: TRBD2
cdr3_aa: CASSVVAGGGEQYF
cdr3_nt: TGTGCCAGCAGCGTAGTAGCGGGGGGAGGCGAGCAGTACTTC

clone_size: .
v_call: TRBV5-1
j_call: TRBJ2-7
d_call: .
cdr3_aa: CASSFGNDYEQYF
cdr3_nt: TGCGCCAGCAGCTTTGGCAATGACTACGAGCAGTACTTC

clone_size: .
v_call: TRBV11-2
j_call: TRBJ1-5
d_call: .
cdr3_aa: CATEGSSNQPQHF
cdr3_nt: TGTGCCACAGAGGGAAGTAGCAATCAGCCCCAGCATTTT

clone_size: few
v_call: TRBV6-5
j_call: TRBJ2-1
d_call: TRBD1
cdr3_aa: CASSRDSAYNEQFF
cdr3_nt: TGTGCCAGCAGCCGGGACAGTGCCTACAATGAGCAGTTCTTC

clone_size: once
v_call: TRBV29-1
j_call: TRBJ2-7
d_call: TRBD1
cdr3_aa: CSVPGQGAYEQYF
cdr3_nt: TGCAGCGTTCCCGGACAGGGGGCCTACGAGCAGTACTTC

clone_size: .
v_call: TRBV24-1
j_call: TRBJ1-2
d_call: .
cdr3_aa: CATSGQADYGYTF
cdr3_nt: TGTGCCACCAGTGGGCAGGCAGACTATGGCTACACCTTC

clone_size: once
v_call: TRBV3-1/TRBV3-2
j_call: TRBJ2-7
d_call: .
cdr3_aa: CASSQGVANYEQYF
cdr3_nt: TGTGCCAGCAGCCAAGGGGTAGCGAACTACGAGCAGTACTTC

clone_size: .
v_call: TRBV27
j_call: TRBJ1-4
d_call: .
cdr3_aa: CASSLTWGLSEKLFF
cdr3_nt: TGTGCCAGCAGTTTAACATGGGGGCTCTCTGAAAAACTGTTTTTT

clone_size: .
v_call: TRBV9
j_call: TRBJ1-2
d_call: .
cdr3_aa: CASSVGGTYGYTF
cdr3_nt: TGTGCCAGCAGCGTCGGCGGCACCTATGGCTACACCTTC

clone_size: .
v_call: TRBV7-2
j_call: TRBJ1-3
d_call: .
cdr3_aa: CASSLAADPSGNTIYF
cdr3_nt: TGTGCCAGCAGCTTAGCTGCGGATCCCTCTGGAAACACCATATATTTT

clone_size: .
v_call: TRBV7-8
j_call: TRBJ1-1
d_call: .
cdr3_aa: CASSPLAVPNTEAFF
cdr3_nt: TGTGCCAGCAGCCCGCTGGCAGTCCCGAACACTGAAGCTTTCTTT